This T cell receptor beta chain was found in a study of blood T cell repertoires in COVID-19. Only in-frame clones appear in the TCRdb table, and some are missing; sequencing was by immunoSEQ multiplex PCR. The repertoire holds approximately 93,000 clones, with just over 85% as singletons. Germline CDR1 and CDR2: WNHNN and SYGVQD (reference sequence). This CDR3 is built from 15 residues. V shed 6 bases, J shed 5 bases, and the junction held 6 bases outside the gene matches. This clonotype was obtained from a man in his fifties with COVID-19, enrolled during active disease. The chain uses TRBV10-1 and TRBJ2-1; TRBD2 matches at 11 bases. Material for sequencing was peripheral blood. The CDR3 is CASSKTSGANNEQFF. The CDR3 DNA is TGCGCCAGCAGCAAGACTAGCGGGGCCAACAATGAGCAGTTCTTC.